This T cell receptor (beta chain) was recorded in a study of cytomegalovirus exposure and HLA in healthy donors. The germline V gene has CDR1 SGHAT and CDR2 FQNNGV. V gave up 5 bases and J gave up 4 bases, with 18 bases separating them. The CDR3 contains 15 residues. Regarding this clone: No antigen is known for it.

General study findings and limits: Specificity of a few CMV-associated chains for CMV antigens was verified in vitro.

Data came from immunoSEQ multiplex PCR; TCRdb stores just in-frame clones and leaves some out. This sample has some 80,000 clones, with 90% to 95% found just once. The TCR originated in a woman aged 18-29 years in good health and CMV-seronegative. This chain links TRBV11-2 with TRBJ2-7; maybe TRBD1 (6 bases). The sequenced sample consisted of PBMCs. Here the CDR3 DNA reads TGTGCCAGCAGCGGACAGCCCCCTTCAACATACGAGCAGTACTTC. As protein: CASSGQPPSTYEQYF. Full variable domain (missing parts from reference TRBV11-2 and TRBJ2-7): EAGVAQSPRYKIIEKRQSVAFWCNPISGHATLYWYQQILGQGPKLLIQFQNNGVVDDSQLPKDRFSAERLKGVDSTLKIQPAKLEDSAVYLCASSGQPPSTYEQYFGPGTRLTVT.